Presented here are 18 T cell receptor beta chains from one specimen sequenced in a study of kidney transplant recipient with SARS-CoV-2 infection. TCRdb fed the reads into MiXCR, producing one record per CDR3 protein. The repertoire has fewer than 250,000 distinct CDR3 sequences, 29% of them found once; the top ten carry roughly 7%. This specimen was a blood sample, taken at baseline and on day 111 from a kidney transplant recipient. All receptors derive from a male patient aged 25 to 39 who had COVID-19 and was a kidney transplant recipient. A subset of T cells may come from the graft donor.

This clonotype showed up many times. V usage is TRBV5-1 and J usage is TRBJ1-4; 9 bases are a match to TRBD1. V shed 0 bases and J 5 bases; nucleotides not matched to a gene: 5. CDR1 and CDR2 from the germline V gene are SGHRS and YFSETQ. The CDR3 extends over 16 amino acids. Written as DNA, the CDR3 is TGCGCCAGCAGCTTGGATCTGACAGGGGGGAATGAAAAACTGTTTTTT. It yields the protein CASSLDLTGGNEKLFF.

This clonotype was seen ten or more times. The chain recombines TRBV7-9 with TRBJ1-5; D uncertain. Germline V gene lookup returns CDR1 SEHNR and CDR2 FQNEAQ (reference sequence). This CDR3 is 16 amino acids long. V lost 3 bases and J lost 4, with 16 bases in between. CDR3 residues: CASSFGRTGGNQPQHF. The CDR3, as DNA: TGTGCCAGCAGCTTCGGCAGGACGGGAGGAAATCAGCCCCAGCATTTT. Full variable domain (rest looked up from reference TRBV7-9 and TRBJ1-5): DTGVSQNPRHKITKRGQNVTFRCDPISEHNRLYWYRQTLGQGPEFLTYFQNEAQLEKSRLLSDRFSAERPKGSFSTLEIQRTEQGDSAMYLCASSFGRTGGNQPQHFGDGTRLSIL.

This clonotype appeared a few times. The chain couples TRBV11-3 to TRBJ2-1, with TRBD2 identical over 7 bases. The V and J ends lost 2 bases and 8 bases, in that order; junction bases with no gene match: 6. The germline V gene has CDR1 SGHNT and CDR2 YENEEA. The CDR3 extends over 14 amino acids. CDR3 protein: CASSLTGGLYEQFF. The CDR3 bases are TGTGCCAGCAGCTTAACGGGGGGTTTGTATGAGCAGTTCTTC.

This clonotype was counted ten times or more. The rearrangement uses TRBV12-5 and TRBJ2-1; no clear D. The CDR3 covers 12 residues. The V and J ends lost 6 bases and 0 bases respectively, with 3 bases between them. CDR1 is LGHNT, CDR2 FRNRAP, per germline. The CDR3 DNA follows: TGTGCTAGTGGCCTCTCCTACAATGAGCAGTTCTTC. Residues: CASGLSYNEQFF.

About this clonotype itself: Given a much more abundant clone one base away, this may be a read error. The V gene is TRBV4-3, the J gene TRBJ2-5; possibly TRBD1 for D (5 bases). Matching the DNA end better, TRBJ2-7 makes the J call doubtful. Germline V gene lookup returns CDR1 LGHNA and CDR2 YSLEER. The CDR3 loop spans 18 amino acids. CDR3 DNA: TGCGCCAGCAGCCAAGCAGGGATTACAAGGGTATTCTCCTACGAGCAGTACTTC. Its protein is CASSQAGITRVFSYEQYF.

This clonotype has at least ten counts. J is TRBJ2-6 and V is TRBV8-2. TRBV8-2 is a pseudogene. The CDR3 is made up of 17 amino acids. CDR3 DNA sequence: TGTGGCAACATGCTTAGGATAACACAAAGTCGGGCCAACGTCCTGACTTTC. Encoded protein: CGNMLRITQSRANVLTF.

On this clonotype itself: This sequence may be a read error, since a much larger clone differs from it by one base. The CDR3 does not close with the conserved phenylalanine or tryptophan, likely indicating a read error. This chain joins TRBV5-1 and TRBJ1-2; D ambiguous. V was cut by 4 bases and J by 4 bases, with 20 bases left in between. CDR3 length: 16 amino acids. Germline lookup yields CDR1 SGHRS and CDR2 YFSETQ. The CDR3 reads CASSGLSVRKTYGYTL. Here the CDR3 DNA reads TGCGCCAGCAGCGGTCTATCGGTTCGAAAGACCTATGGCTACACCCTC.

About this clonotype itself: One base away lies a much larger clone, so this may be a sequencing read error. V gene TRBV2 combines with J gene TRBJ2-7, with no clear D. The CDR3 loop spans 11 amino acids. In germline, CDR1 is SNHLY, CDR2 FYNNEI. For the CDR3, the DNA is TGTGCCAGCACAGCTAGTGGCGAGCTGTACTTC. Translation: CASTASGELYF.

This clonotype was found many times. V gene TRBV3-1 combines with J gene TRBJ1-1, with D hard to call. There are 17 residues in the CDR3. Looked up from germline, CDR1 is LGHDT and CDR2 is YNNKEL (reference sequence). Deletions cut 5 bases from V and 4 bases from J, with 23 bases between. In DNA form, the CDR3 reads TGTGCCAGCAGCGTAGCCGATCCCATTTCAATTCGCACTGAAGCTTTCTTT. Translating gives CASSVADPISIRTEAFF.

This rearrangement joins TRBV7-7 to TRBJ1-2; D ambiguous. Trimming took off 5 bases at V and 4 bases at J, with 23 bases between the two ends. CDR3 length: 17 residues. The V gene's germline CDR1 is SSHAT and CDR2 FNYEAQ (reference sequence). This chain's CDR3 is CASSGWNKCRKTYGYTF. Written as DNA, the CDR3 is TGTGCCAGCAGCGGCTGGAATAAGTGCCGAAAGACCTATGGCTACACCTTC.

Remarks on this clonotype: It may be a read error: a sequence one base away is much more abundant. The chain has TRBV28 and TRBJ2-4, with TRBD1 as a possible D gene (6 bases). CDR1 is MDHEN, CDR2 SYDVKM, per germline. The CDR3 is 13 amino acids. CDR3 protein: CASNYRVSDIQCF. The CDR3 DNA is TGTGCCAGCAACTACAGGGTATCGGACATTCAGTGCTTC.

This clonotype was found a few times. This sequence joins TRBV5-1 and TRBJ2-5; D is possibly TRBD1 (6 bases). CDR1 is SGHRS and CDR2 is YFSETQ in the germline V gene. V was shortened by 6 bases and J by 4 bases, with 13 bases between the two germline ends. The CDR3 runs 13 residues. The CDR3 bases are TGCGCCAGCATCGAACAGGGCGGAGAGACCCAGTACTTC. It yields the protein CASIEQGGETQYF.

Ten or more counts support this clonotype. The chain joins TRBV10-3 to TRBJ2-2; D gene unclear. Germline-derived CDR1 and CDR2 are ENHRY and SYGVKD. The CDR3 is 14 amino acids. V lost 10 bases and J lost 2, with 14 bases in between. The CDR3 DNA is TGTGCCAGCCTAGGAAGACTCAACACCGGGGAGCTGTTTTTT. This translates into CASLGRLNTGELFF.

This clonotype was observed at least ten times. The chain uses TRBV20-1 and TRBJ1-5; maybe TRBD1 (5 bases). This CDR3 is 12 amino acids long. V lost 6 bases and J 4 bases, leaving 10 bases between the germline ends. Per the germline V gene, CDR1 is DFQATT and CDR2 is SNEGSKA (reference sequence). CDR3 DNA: TGCAGTGCGGGGGGGTCAAATCAGCCCCAGCATTTT. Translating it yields CSAGGSNQPQHF.

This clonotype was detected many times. The CDR3 reads CSVDAGGLTEAFF. The CDR3 nucleotides are TGCAGCGTTGATGCAGGAGGATTAACTGAAGCTTTCTTT. This chain uses TRBV29-1 with TRBJ1-1; no firm D call. This CDR3 has 13 amino acids. Trimming removed 3 bases at V and 5 bases at J, with 13 bases between. Germline V gene lookup returns CDR1 SQVTM and CDR2 ANQGSEA.

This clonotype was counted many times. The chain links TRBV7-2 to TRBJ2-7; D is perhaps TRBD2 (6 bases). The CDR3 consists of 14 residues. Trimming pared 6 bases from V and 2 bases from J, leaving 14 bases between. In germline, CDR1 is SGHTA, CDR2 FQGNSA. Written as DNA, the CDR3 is TGTGCCAGCAGTCGCCGGGACTCAGCCTACGAGCAGTACTTC. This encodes CASSRRDSAYEQYF.

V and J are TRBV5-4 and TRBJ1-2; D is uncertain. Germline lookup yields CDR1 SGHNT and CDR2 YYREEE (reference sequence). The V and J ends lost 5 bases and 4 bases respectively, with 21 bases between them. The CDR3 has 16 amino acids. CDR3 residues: CASRPHVPGKTYGYTF. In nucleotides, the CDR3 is TGTGCCAGCAGACCCCACGTACCAGGAAAGACCTATGGCTACACCTTC. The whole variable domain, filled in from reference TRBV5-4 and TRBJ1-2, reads ETGVTQSPTHLIKTRGQQVTLRCSSQSGHNTVSWYQQALGQGPQFIFQYYREEENGRGNFPPRFSGLQFPNYSSELNVNALELDDSALYLCASRPHVPGKTYGYTFGSGTRLTVV.

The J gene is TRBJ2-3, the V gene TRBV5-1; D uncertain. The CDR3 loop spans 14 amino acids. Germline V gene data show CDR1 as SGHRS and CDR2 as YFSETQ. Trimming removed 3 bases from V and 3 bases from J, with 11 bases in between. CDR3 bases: TGCGCCAGCAGCTCCTGGACCCCAACAGATACGCAGTATTTT. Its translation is CASSSWTPTDTQYF.